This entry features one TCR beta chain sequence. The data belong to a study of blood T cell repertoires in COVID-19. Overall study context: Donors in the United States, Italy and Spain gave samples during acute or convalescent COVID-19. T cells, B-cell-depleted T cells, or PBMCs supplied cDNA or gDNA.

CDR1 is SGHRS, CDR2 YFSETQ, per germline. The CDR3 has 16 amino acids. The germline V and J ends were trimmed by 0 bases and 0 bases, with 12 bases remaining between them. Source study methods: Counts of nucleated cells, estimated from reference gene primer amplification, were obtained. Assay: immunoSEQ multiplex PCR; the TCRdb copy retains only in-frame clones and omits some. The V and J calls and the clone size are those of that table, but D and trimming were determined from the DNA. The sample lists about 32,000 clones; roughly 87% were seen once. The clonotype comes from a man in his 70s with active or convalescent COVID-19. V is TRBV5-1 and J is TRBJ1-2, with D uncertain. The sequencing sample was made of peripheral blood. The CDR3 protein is CASSLVQHRTNYGYTF. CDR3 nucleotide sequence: TGCGCCAGCAGCTTGGTACAGCATAGAACTAACTATGGCTACACCTTC.